The 11 T cell receptor beta chains in this list originate from one sample, sequenced in a study of regulatory T cells in long-lasting Graves disease. Arm-PCR of CDR3 regions with iRepertoire HTBI primers generated TCR beta libraries. Using its own MiXCR run on the multiplex PCR reads, TCRdb lists one record per CDR3 protein. The sample yields under 800,000 distinct CDR3 sequences, about 15% seen once. Time point given: newly diagnosed GD, antithyroid drugs for less than 3 months. Researchers made the TCR library from RNA that was extracted from PBMCs. In addition, the sample was reused for a study of T cells in Graves' hyperthyroidism and ophthalmopathy.

The input for sequencing was peripheral blood mononuclear cells (PBMCs), taken at new diagnosis, from a patient treated with antithyroid drugs. These receptors all come from a woman aged 25 to 45 with Graves disease.

The chain is built from TRBV6-5 and TRBJ2-7; D is undetermined. Between the trimmed V and J ends, which lost 2 bases and 5 bases, there was a span of 10 bases. Germline CDR1 reads MNHEY; CDR2 reads SVGAGI. CDR3 length: 13 residues. DNA of the CDR3: TGTGCCAGCAGTTACCGGCCCTTTAACGAGCAGTACTTC. Protein sequence: CASSYRPFNEQYF.

This clonotype was detected ten times or more. The rearrangement links TRBV28 to TRBJ2-3; D remains ambiguous. Germline CDR1 is MDHEN and CDR2 is SYDVKM. The CDR3 loop spans 12 amino acids. V lost 7 bases, J lost 0 bases, and 5 bases lay in between. The CDR3 coding sequence is TGTGCCAGCACCACTAGCACAGATACGCAGTATTTT. This codes for CASTTSTDTQYF.

This clonotype was seen only a few times. The J gene is TRBJ2-2, the V gene TRBV7-2, with 10 positions matching TRBD2. V was clipped by 5 bases and J by 1 base; unmatched bases: 4. The CDR3 covers 16 residues. From germline, CDR1 is SGHTA and CDR2 FQGNSA. Here the CDR3 reads CASSHGLAENTGELFF. The CDR3 coding sequence is TGTGCCAGCAGCCATGGACTAGCGGAGAACACCGGGGAGCTGTTTTTT.

This clonotype came up many times. The V gene is TRBV20-1, the J gene TRBJ1-1; 8 bases map to TRBD1. CDR1 and CDR2 (germline): DFQATT, SNEGSKA (reference sequence). This CDR3 has 13 amino acids. With V trimmed by 6 bases and J by 6 bases, 9 bases remained unmatched. The CDR3 DNA is TGCAGTGCCCCAGGGGGCGTAGGGGCTGAAGCTTTCTTT. Encoded protein: CSAPGGVGAEAFF.

This clonotype has only one observation. One junction end disagrees with the germline gene, perhaps due to a read error. The chain links TRBV12-3 or TRBV12-4 to TRBJ1-4; the D gene is possibly TRBD1 (6 bases). This CDR3 has 15 amino acids. The CDR3 nucleotides read TGTGCCAGCAGTTTAGCAGGGGGGACTAATGAAGAACTGTTTTTT. Amino acids: CASSLAGGTNEELFF.

CDR3 DNA sequence: TGCAGTGCTAGACAGCTAGCGGGGACCACCGGGGAGCTGTTTTTT. Its translation is CSARQLAGTTGELFF. The J gene is TRBJ2-2, the V gene TRBV20-1, with 9 bases fitting TRBD2. CDR1 is DFQATT, CDR2 SNEGSKA, per germline (reference sequence). There are 15 residues in the CDR3. J was trimmed by 4 bases and V by 2 bases; bases with no gene match: 5.

This clonotype was observed many times. This chain uses TRBV30 with TRBJ1-5; D not certain. The CDR3 covers 15 residues. Germline CDR1 reads GTSNPN; CDR2 reads SVGIG (reference sequence). The germline V and J ends were trimmed by 2 bases and 0 bases, with 11 bases remaining between them. DNA of the CDR3: TGTGCCTGGAGTTCTGGAGCCAATAGCAATCAGCCCCAGCATTTT. Protein product: CAWSSGANSNQPQHF.

Regarding this clonotype: A far larger clone is only one base removed, so a read error is likely. V usage is TRBV7-2 and J usage is TRBJ2-3; no reliable D call. With the DNA end fitting TRBJ2-5 better, the J assignment may be wrong. There are 12 residues in the CDR3. CDR1 is SGHTA and CDR2 is FQGNSA in the germline V gene. Written as DNA, the CDR3 is TGTGCCAACAGCTACCTAGGGCGGACCCAGTACTTC. Its protein is CANSYLGRTQYF.

This clonotype was counted a few times. The chain recombines TRBV4-1 with TRBJ2-2; D remains unclear. V lost 4 bases and J 7 bases, leaving 7 bases between the germline ends. Germline CDR1 MGHRA, CDR2 YSYEKL. The length of the CDR3 is 12 residues. CDR3 amino acids: CASSPYVGELFF. CDR3 nucleotides: TGCGCCAGCAGCCCATACGTCGGGGAGCTGTTTTTT.

This clonotype was counted at least ten times. This sequence joins TRBV28 and TRBJ2-7; D unresolved. V was cut by 8 bases and J by 2 bases, with 4 bases left in between. This CDR3 spans 10 amino acids. Germline CDR1 and CDR2: MDHEN and SYDVKM. CDR3 amino acids: CASGAYEQYF. CDR3 nucleotide sequence: TGTGCCAGCGGGGCCTACGAGCAGTACTTC.

This clonotype was recorded a few times. The V call is TRBV5-1, the J call TRBJ2-1, with D tentatively TRBD1 (5 bases). The end of the DNA fits TRBJ2-5 better, so the J call may be wrong. Germline values: CDR1 SGHRS, CDR2 YFSETQ. The CDR3 length is 15 residues. As DNA, the CDR3 is TGCGCCAGCAGCTTGGGACAGACCGAGGTAGAGACCCAGTACTTC. Its protein is CASSLGQTEVETQYF.